The next 6 T cell receptor beta chains were all read from a single sample in a study of blood T cell repertoires in COVID-19. The method was immunoSEQ multiplex PCR; TCRdb's version includes in-frame clones alone and lacks a portion of them. This repertoire shows some 350,000 clones, around 88% found once; its top ten account for 2.5% to 3%. The specimen was peripheral blood. The receptors derive from a man under 40 with active or convalescent COVID-19.

V gene TRBV4-1 combines with J gene TRBJ1-6, with D possibly matching TRBD1 (6 bases). The length of the CDR3 is 14 residues. CDR1 is MGHRA, CDR2 YSYEKL, per germline. V lost 6 bases to trimming and J lost 10 bases, with 16 bases between them. The CDR3 reads CASREDSLGSPLHF. CDR3 bases: TGCGCCAGCAGGGAGGACAGTCTGGGATCACCCCTCCACTTT.

The chain recombines TRBV10-3 with TRBJ1-1, with 10 bases fitting TRBD1. This CDR3 spans 15 amino acids. Losses at the gene ends were 5 bases for V and 3 bases for J; bases not matched to a gene: 6. Germline V gives CDR1 ENHRY, CDR2 SYGVKD. This chain's CDR3 is CAISKGQGLDTEAFF. In DNA, the CDR3 is TGTGCCATCAGTAAGGGACAGGGGTTGGACACTGAAGCTTTCTTT.

The chain has TRBV2 and TRBJ2-7, with TRBD2 as a possible D gene (5 bases). Trimming pared 2 bases from V and 0 bases from J, leaving 11 bases between. The CDR3 consists of 15 residues. Germline V gives CDR1 SNHLY, CDR2 FYNNEI. Here the CDR3 reads CASSESSGSSYEQYF. The CDR3 DNA is TGTGCCAGCAGTGAATCCTCGGGGAGCTCCTACGAGCAGTACTTC.

The V and J genes are TRBV6-1 and TRBJ2-1, with unresolved D. This CDR3 has 16 residues. Germline CDR1 and CDR2: MNHNS and SASEGT. Trimming pared 0 bases from V and 0 bases from J, leaving 9 bases between. The CDR3 protein is CASSEALSSSYNEQFF. For the CDR3, the DNA is TGTGCCAGCAGTGAAGCGCTGTCTAGCTCCTACAATGAGCAGTTCTTC.

The chain employs TRBV11-1 and TRBJ2-1, with D perhaps TRBD2 (5 bases). V was cut by 2 bases and J by 6 bases, with 8 bases left in between. CDR1 is SGHAT and CDR2 is FQDESV in the germline V gene (reference sequence). CDR3 length equals 13 residues. CDR3 DNA sequence: TGTGCCAGCAGCTTACAGCGGTCCAATGAGCAGTTCTTC. Residues: CASSLQRSNEQFF.

The CDR3 sequence: CASSASRTQNQPQHF. CDR3 bases: TGTGCCAGCTCAGCATCGAGGACACAGAATCAGCCCCAGCATTTT. The chain employs TRBV18 and TRBJ1-5; TRBD1 might be the D (5 bases). This CDR3 has 15 amino acids. Germline loops: CDR1 KGHSH, CDR2 LQKENI. The V gene lost 5 bases and the J gene lost 4 bases, with 15 bases spanning the gap.